This T cell receptor (beta chain) was observed in a study of shared clonotypes between healthy human individuals. Study conclusions and caveats: Clonotypes not shared had lower generation probabilities than those common to all four donors. How much donors shared clonotypes was expected to be affected by sequencing depth.

Donors were healthy HIV-negative adults without recent acute infections or vaccinations. An even split of each subset's genomic DNA across several immunoSEQ plates was performed. Produced via immunoSEQ multiplex PCR; TCRdb's table is partial and in-frame only. The sample lists over a million clones; around 95% were seen once. With 5 bases clipped from V and 7 bases from J, the junction kept 3 bases outside the gene matches. This CDR3 contains 11 residues. Germline V gene data show CDR1 as DFQATT and CDR2 as SNEGSKA (reference sequence). A remark on this clone: Its antigen is unidentified.

This clonotype was obtained from a man aged 25-40 years in good health. The chain recombines TRBV20-1 with TRBJ2-7; TRBD1 aligns across 9 bases. Sequencing was performed on naive CD4+ T cells sorted from blood. The subset denotes: CD45RA+ positively selected. This CDR3 reads CSADGQGEQYF. CDR3 nucleotide sequence: TGCAGTGCTGACGGACAGGGGGAGCAGTACTTC.